This TCR beta chain was observed in a study of technical replicates of blood from a few donors (dated by TCRdb to 2016 to 2017). Including the terminal cysteine and phenylalanine, the CDR3 comprises 14 residues. Of all the DNA, just the CDR3 is kept, 42 bases in frame from base 1. From V the trimming removes 4 bases and from J it removes 5 bases, while the gene matches leave 4 bases of the junction unaccounted for. From the germline V gene (reference sequence), CDR1 is SEHNR and CDR2 is FQNEAQ. Turning to this clone: The antigen it recognizes is unknown. Base qualities are not provided; no much larger clone lies one nucleotide away.

Library method: the immunoSEQ multiplex PCR assay. TCRdb retrieved this table from immuneACCESS and kept in-frame rearrangements only. Not all clones are present; in checked studies, unresolved V genes account for under half, and no reason is known for the remainder. The sample table holds 75,000 to 100,000 clones, of which approximately 93% were seen once. 0.24% of the sample is in the top ten clones. The clonotype originates from a human donor in good health. Recombination connected TRBV7-9 to TRBJ2-7, with TRBD2 identical over 11 junction bases. The source material was T cells isolated from PBMCs. The nucleotide sequence is given as TGTGCCAGCAGCTCCGGACTAGCGGGCGACGAGCAGTACTTC. Translated, this gives CASSSGLAGDEQYF.